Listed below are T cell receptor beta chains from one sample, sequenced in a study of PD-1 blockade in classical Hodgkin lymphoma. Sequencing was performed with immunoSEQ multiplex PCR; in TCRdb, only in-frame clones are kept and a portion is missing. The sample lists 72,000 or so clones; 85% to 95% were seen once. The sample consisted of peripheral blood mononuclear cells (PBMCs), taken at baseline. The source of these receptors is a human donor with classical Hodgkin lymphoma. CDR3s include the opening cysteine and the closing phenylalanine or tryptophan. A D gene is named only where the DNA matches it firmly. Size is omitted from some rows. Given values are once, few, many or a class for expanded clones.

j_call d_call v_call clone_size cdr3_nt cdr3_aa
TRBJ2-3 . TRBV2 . TGTGCCAGCAGTGAAGGGAGGGCAGGCCCCACAGATACGCAGTATTTT CASSEGRAGPTDTQYF
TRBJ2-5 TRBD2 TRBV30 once TGTGCCTGGACCCTTCCCGGGATCGGGGGGAAAGAGACCCAGTACTTC CAWTLPGIGGKETQYF
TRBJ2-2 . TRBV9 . TGTGCCAGCAGCGTCAACATGCCCGACCTTACGAACACCGGGGAGCTGTTTTTT CASSVNMPDLTNTGELFF
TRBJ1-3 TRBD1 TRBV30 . TGTGCCTGGAGACGCTCCGGGACAGGGGGAAACACCATATATTTT CAWRRSGTGGNTIYF
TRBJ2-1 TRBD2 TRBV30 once TGTGCCTGGAGTCAGGGGACTAGCGACAACAATGAACAGTTCTTC CAWSQGTSDNNEQFF
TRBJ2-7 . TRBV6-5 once TGTGCCAGCAGCCAGGGTGGCGAGCAGTACTTC CASSQGGEQYF
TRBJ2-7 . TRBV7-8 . TGTGCCAGCAGCCCGACTAGCTCCTACGAGCAGTACTTC CASSPTSSYEQYF
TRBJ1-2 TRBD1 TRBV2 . TGTGCCAGCAGACGGACAGGGGGCGGATCTCTGGATGGCTACACCTTC CASRRTGGGSLDGYTF
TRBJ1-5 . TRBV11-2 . TGTGCCAGCAGCTTATTCGGAACAGGCCAGCCCCAGCATTTT CASSLFGTGQPQHF
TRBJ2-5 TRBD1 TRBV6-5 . TGTGCCAGCAGTTACTCAGAGGGGGCCTTAAAAGAGACCCAGTACTTC CASSYSEGALKETQYF
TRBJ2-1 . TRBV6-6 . TGTGCCAGCAATCCTACAGGGTATGAGCAGTTCTTC CASNPTGYEQFF
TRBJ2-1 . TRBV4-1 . TGCGCCAGCAGCCAAGATGAATCTGACAATGAGCAGTTCTTC CASSQDESDNEQFF
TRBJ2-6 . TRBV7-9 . TGTGCCAGCAGAACCACAGGGTCCGGGGCCAACGTCCTGACTTTC CASRTTGSGANVLTF
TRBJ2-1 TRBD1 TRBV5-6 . TGTGCCAGCAGCCCGACGATCGGGGACAGCCTTTACAATGAGCAGTTCTTC CASSPTIGDSLYNEQFF
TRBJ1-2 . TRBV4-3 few TGCGCCAGCAGCCAGAGGGGTGTCGGGAATGGCTACACCTTC CASSQRGVGNGYTF
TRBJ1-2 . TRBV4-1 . TGCGCCAGCAGCCAAGAAGGGGGGGTTAACTATGGCTACACCTTC CASSQEGGVNYGYTF
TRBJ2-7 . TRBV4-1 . TGCGCCAGCAGCCTCGGTCTAGCTGATTCCGAGCAGTACTTC CASSLGLADSEQYF
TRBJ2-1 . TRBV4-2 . TGTGCCAGCAGCCAAGATCCGCAGGGTCACAATGAGCAGTTCTTC CASSQDPQGHNEQFF
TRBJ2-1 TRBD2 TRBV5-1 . TGCGCCAGCAGCTTGGAGACTAGCGGGAGGGCCGGTGAGCAGTTCTTC CASSLETSGRAGEQFF
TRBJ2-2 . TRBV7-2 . TGTGCCAGCAGCTTATGGGGCAGCGGGGAGCTGTTTTTT CASSLWGSGELFF
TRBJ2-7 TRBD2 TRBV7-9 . TGTGCCAGCAGCCCGCCGGGACTAGCGGGAGACTACGAGCAGTACTTC CASSPPGLAGDYEQYF
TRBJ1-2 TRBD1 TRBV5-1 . TGCGCCAGCAGTAACGGACAGGGCCTTATAACTAACTATGGCTACACCTTC CASSNGQGLITNYGYTF
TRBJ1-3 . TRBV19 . TGTGCCAGTACGGACTGGGGGGCCAGTGGCGGAAACACCATATATTTT CASTDWGASGGNTIYF
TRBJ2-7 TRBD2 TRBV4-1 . TGCGCCAGCAGCCTTGCTGCGGGGGGGCTTAACGAGCAGTACTTC CASSLAAGGLNEQYF
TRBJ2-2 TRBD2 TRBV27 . TGTGCCAGCAGACCCTCACTAGCGGGAGGGACCGGGGAGCTGTTTTTT CASRPSLAGGTGELFF
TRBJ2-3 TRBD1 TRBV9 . TGTGCCAGCAGCCTCCTGGGACAGGGCCCAGATACGCAGTATTTT CASSLLGQGPDTQYF
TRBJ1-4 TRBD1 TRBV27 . TGTGCCAGCAGTACGCTACAGGGGACTAATGAAAAACTGTTTTTT CASSTLQGTNEKLFF
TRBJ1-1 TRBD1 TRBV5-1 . TGCGCCAGCAGCTTGGCCGGGACAGGCTTGAACACTGAAGCTTTCTTT CASSLAGTGLNTEAFF
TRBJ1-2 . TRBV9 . TGTGCCAGCAGCGTAGCGAACGGCCCCAAAGACTACACCTTC CASSVANGPKDYTF
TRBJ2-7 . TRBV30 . TGTGCCTGGAGTCACCGGGACGGCCACTACGAGCAGTACTTC CAWSHRDGHYEQYF
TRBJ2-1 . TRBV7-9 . TGTGCCAGCACCGCAGGCGGGGGCCTCGGGTACAATGAGCAGTTCTTC CASTAGGGLGYNEQFF
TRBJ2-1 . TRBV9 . TGTGCCAGCAGCTCACAGGGCGCTTACAATGAGCAGTTCTTC CASSSQGAYNEQFF
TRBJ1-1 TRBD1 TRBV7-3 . TGTGCCAGCAGCCTAGGACAGGGCAAAGCTTTCTTT CASSLGQGKAFF
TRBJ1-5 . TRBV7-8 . TGTGCCAGCAGCTTAGATAGAGAACAGGGCCCATATCAGCCCCAGCATTTT CASSLDREQGPYQPQHF
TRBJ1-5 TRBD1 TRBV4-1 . TGCGCCAGCAGCCAAGTGCCGGGACAGGGGGCCTATAGCAATCAGCCCCAGCATTTT CASSQVPGQGAYSNQPQHF
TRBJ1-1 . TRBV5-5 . TGTGCCAGCAGCTTGGGGCAGGTGAACACTGAAGCTTTCTTT CASSLGQVNTEAFF
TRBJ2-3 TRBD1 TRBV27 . TGTGCCAGCAGTTCGTACGGACAGGGGGAAGATACGCAGTATTTT CASSSYGQGEDTQYF
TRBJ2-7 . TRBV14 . TGTGCCAGCAGCCCCCACCCCGCCGCCGAGCAGTACTTC CASSPHPAAEQYF
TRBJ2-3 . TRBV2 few TGTGCCAGCAGGGATCTAGCATTAAGGGGCGCAGATACGCAGTATTTT CASRDLALRGADTQYF
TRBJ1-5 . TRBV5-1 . TGCGCCAGCAGCCCCGGGGAGGTTGACTCTCAGCCCCAGCATTTT CASSPGEVDSQPQHF
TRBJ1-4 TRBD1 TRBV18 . TGTGCCAGCTCGACAACCTCAGGGGGGGGAAAACTGTTTTTT CASSTTSGGGKLFF
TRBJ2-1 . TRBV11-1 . TGTGCCAGCAGCTTAGCCAGTCGAAGTGAGCAGTTCTTC CASSLASRSEQFF
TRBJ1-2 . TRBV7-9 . TGTGCCAGCAGCTTGGCGGACAGTCCCCTCGGCTACACCTTC CASSLADSPLGYTF
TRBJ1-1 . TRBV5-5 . TGTGCCAGCAAGGCAGGGGTAGGAACTGAAGCTTTCTTT CASKAGVGTEAFF
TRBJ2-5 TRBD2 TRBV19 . TGTGCCAGTAGTAAGGCCTTCTGGACTAGCGGGGAGGACGAAGAGACCCAGTACTTC CASSKAFWTSGEDEETQYF
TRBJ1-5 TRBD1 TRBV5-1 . TGCGCCAGCAGCTTGTTGGAGGGACAGGGTCAGCCCCAGCATTTT CASSLLEGQGQPQHF
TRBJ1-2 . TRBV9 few TGTGCCAGCAGCCCCCCCGGGGATGGCTACACCTTC CASSPPGDGYTF
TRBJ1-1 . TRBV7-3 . TGTGCCAGCAGCTTAACGCACACGAACACTGAAGCTTTCTTT CASSLTHTNTEAFF
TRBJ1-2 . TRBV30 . TGTGCCTGGAGTGTACTGGGACATGCCCACACCTTC CAWSVLGHAHTF
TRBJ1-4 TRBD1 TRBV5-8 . TGTGCCAGCAGTTTCGGACAGGGGTTTTCGGTTGACGAAAAACTGTTTTTT CASSFGQGFSVDEKLFF
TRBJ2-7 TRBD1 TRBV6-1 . TGTGCCAGCAGGGATCGGGACAGATCCTACGAGCAGTACTTC CASRDRDRSYEQYF